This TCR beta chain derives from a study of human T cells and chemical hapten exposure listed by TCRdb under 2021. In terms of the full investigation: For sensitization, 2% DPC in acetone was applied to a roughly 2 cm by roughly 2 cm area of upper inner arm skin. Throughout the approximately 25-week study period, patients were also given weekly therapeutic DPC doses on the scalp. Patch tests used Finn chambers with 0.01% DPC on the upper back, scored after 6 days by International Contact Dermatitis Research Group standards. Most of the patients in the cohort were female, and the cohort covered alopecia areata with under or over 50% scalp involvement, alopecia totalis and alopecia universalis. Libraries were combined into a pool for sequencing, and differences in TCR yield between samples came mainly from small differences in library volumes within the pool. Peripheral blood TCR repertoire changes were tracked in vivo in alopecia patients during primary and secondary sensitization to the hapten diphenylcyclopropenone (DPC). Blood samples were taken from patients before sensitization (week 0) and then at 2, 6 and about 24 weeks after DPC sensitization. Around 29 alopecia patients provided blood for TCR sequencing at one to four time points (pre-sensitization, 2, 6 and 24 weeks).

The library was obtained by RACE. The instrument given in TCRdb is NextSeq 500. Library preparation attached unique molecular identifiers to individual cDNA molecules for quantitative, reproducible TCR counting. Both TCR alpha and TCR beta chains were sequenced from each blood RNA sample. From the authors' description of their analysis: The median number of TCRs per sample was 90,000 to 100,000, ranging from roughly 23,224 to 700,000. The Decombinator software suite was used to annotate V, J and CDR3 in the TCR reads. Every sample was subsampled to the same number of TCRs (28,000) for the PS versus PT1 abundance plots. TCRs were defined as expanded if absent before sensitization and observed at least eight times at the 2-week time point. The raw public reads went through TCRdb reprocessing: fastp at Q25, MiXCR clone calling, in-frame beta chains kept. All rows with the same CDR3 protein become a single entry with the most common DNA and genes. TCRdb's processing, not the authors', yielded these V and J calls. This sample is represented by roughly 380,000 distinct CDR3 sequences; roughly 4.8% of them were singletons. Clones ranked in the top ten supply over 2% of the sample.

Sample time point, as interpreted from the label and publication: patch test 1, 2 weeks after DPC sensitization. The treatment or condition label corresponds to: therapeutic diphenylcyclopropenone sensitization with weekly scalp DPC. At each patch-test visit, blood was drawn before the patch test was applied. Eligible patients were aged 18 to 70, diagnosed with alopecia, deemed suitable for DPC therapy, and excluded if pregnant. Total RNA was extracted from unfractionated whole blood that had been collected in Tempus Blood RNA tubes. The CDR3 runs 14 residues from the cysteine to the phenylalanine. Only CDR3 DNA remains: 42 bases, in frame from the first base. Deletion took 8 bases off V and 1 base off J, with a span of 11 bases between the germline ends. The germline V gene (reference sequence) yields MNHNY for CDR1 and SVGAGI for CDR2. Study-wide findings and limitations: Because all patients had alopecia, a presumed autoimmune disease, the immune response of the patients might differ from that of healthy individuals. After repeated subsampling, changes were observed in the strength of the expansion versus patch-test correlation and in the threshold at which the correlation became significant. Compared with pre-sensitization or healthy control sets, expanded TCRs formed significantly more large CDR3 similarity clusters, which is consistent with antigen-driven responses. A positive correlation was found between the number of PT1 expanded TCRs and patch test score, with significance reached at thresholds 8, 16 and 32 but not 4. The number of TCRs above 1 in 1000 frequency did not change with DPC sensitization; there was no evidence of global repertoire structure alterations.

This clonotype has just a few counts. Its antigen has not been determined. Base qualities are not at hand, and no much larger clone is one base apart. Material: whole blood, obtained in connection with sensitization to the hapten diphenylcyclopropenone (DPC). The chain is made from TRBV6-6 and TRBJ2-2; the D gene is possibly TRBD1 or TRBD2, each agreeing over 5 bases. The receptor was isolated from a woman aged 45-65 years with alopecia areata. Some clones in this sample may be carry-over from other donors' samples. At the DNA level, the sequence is TGTGCCAGCGCCGGGACCTTGAACACCGGGGAGCTGTTTTTT. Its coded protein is CASAGTLNTGELFF.